The 18 T cell receptor beta chains in this list originate from one sample, sequenced in a study of T cells in Graves' hyperthyroidism and ophthalmopathy. TCR beta CDR3 sequences were amplified from RNA transcripts. First-round RT-PCR with HTBI primers amplified the TCR CDR3 region. TCRdb redid the calling of the multiplex PCR reads with MiXCR, one entry per CDR3 protein. The sample yields 500,000 to 650,000 distinct CDR3 sequences, nearly 20% seen once. The sequencing sample was made of blood. Receptors originate from a man aged 40-49 years with Graves' ophthalmopathy.

This clonotype was counted ten times or more. V is TRBV12-3 or TRBV12-4 and J is TRBJ2-4, with D possibly being TRBD2 (7 bases). The ends were cut back, 6 bases at V and 8 bases at J, with 23 bases in the middle. The CDR3 has 16 amino acids. CDR3 sequence reads: CASSPPWGAGVDIQYF. The CDR3 DNA is TGTGCCAGCAGCCCCCCATGGGGGGCGGGAGTAGACATTCAGTACTTC.

At least ten counts were recorded for this clonotype. This sequence joins TRBV7-2 and TRBJ2-1; the D gene is possibly TRBD2 (6 bases). Germline CDR1 reads SGHTA; CDR2 reads FQGNSA. V lost 6 bases and J 0 bases, leaving 15 bases between the germline ends. The CDR3 spans 16 residues. The CDR3 DNA sequence: TGTGCCAGCAGGCGACCGGGACTGAACTCCTACAATGAGCAGTTCTTC. Translation: CASRRPGLNSYNEQFF.

This chain uses TRBV7-9 with TRBJ2-7; TRBD1 or TRBD2 may be the D gene (5 bases each). Trimming removed 8 bases from V and 6 bases from J, with 14 bases in between. Germline CDR1 reads SEHNR; CDR2 reads FQNEAQ (reference sequence). The CDR3 totals 12 residues. This CDR3 reads CASGQGPVEQYF. CDR3 DNA sequence: TGTGCCAGCGGGCAGGGACCCGTCGAGCAGTACTTC.

This clonotype was seen many times. The chain links TRBV28 to TRBJ2-5; D is unresolved. V was cut by 2 bases and J by 5 bases, with 12 bases left in between. The CDR3 is made up of 14 amino acids. CDR1 and CDR2 from the germline V gene are MDHEN and SYDVKM. CDR3 DNA sequence: TGTGCCAGCAGTTTAAAATTTCCACCCGAGACCCAGTACTTC. Translation: CASSLKFPPETQYF.

The chain has TRBV9 and TRBJ2-3; maybe TRBD2 (6 bases). Germline V CDR1 and CDR2: SGDLS, YYNGEE. V was cut by 0 bases and J by 0 bases, with 11 bases left in between. The CDR3 consists of 16 residues. The CDR3: CASSVAGGVSTDTQYF. The CDR3 coding sequence is TGTGCCAGCAGCGTAGCTGGCGGGGTGAGCACAGATACGCAGTATTTT.

This chain joins TRBV5-6 and TRBJ2-2; D gene ambiguous. The CDR3 has 14 amino acids. V lost 2 bases, J lost 2 bases, and 7 bases lay in between. CDR1 SGHDT and CDR2 YYEEEE come from the germline V gene. The CDR3 sequence is CASSFGSNTGELFF. The DNA of the CDR3 is TGTGCCAGCAGCTTCGGCAGCAACACCGGGGAGCTGTTTTTT.

In its sample, this clonotype was seen many times. The chain is built from TRBV18 and TRBJ2-3; D is perhaps TRBD1 or TRBD2 (5 bases each). The germline gives CDR1 KGHSH, CDR2 LQKENI. CDR3 length equals 16 residues. V lost 0 bases to trimming and J lost 1 base, with 11 bases between them. In DNA form, the CDR3 reads TGTGCCAGCTCACCACCGGGAAGGGGAGGCACAGATACGCAGTATTTT. Translation gives CASSPPGRGGTDTQYF.

This clonotype was counted at least ten times. The chain uses TRBV12-3 or TRBV12-4 and TRBJ2-5, with D possibly being TRBD1 (5 bases). The CDR3 extends over 14 amino acids. The V end was cut by 4 bases, the J end by 2 bases, with 11 bases between. CDR3 nucleotides: TGTGCCAGCAGTTCCCAGGGTCAGCAAGAGACCCAGTACTTC. Amino acids: CASSSQGQQETQYF.

The chain links TRBV30 to TRBJ1-2; perhaps TRBD1 as D (6 bases). V dropped 2 bases and J dropped 7 bases, with 20 bases sitting between them. CDR1 is GTSNPN, CDR2 SVGIG, per germline (reference sequence). The CDR3 has 15 amino acids. CDR3 DNA sequence: TGTGCCTGGAGTCTGGGACAACTCCTCGTAAGTGGCTACACCTTC. Translating it yields CAWSLGQLLVSGYTF.

This clonotype was counted ten times or more. The V gene is TRBV28, the J gene TRBJ1-1; 7 bases are a match to TRBD1. V lost 6 bases and J lost 7; bases outside the gene matches: 11. The CDR3 is 14 amino acids. The germline CDR1 and CDR2 sequences are MDHEN and SYDVKM. CDR3 sequence reads: CASRRRDSMFEAFF. The CDR3 DNA reads TGTGCCAGCAGACGCCGGGACAGCATGTTTGAAGCTTTCTTT.

The chain joins TRBV6-2 or TRBV6-3 to TRBJ1-2; TRBD1 aligns across 8 bases. There are 13 residues in the CDR3. Per germline, CDR1 MNHEY and CDR2 SVGEGT. Losses at the gene ends were 7 bases for V and 4 bases for J; bases not matched to a gene: 5. The CDR3 region has the DNA TGTGCCAGCACGAAAGGACAGGGCTATGGCTACACCTTC. This translates into CASTKGQGYGYTF.

This chain connects TRBV28 to TRBJ1-2; D is possibly TRBD1 (6 bases). The CDR3 consists of 11 residues. Germline V gene lookup returns CDR1 MDHEN and CDR2 SYDVKM. With 5 bases removed from V and 11 bases from J, the gap between germline ends came to 12 bases. CDR3 protein: CASSPPGVYTF. The CDR3 bases are TGTGCCAGCAGTCCCCCAGGGGTATACACCTTC.

This clonotype was observed once. The J gene is TRBJ2-2, the V gene TRBV6-1; D may be TRBD1 (5 bases). The V gene lost 6 bases and the J gene lost 5 bases, with 16 bases spanning the gap. This CDR3 comprises 15 residues. CDR1 MNHNS and CDR2 SASEGT come from the germline V gene. CDR3 sequence: CASRISRVWTGELFF. CDR3 coding DNA: TGTGCCAGCAGAATTAGCAGGGTCTGGACCGGGGAGCTGTTTTTT.

The genes are TRBV29-1 and TRBJ1-3; 7 positions agree with TRBD1. CDR1 SQVTM and CDR2 ANQGSEA come from the germline V gene. V was clipped by 6 bases and J by 0 bases; unmatched bases: 11. The length of the CDR3 is 16 residues. The CDR3 nucleotides read TGCAGCGTCTCCGAGGGGGCAACCCTCTCTGGAAACACCATATATTTT. This encodes CSVSEGATLSGNTIYF. The variable domain in full, with the rest retrieved from reference TRBV29-1 and TRBJ1-3, is SAVISQKPSRDICQRGTSLTIQCQVDSQVTMMFWYRQQPGQSLTLIATANQGSEATYESGFVIDKFPISRPNLTFSTLTVSNMSPEDSSIYLCSVSEGATLSGNTIYFGEGSWLTVV.

CDR3 sequence: CASSLWPQNYEQYF. The CDR3 region has the DNA TGCGCCAGCAGCTTGTGGCCACAAAACTACGAGCAGTACTTC. The V call is TRBV5-1, the J call TRBJ2-7; no clear D. Between the trimmed V and J ends, which lost 1 base and 3 bases, there was a span of 11 bases. The CDR3 covers 14 residues. CDR1 is SGHRS and CDR2 is YFSETQ in the germline V gene.

This clonotype was seen at least ten times. The rearrangement joins TRBV29-1 to TRBJ2-5, with a possible D match to TRBD2 (5 bases). CDR1 and CDR2 from the germline V gene are SQVTM and ANQGSEA. V dropped 4 bases and J dropped 5 bases, with 14 bases sitting between them. CDR3 length equals 13 residues. CDR3 sequence (DNA): TGCAGCGTTGGCGGCGGAGGCGGGGAGACCCAGTACTTC. It yields the protein CSVGGGGGETQYF.

The V and J genes are TRBV30 and TRBJ2-2; 12 bases line up with TRBD2. V was clipped by 2 bases and J by 6 bases; unmatched bases: 1. This CDR3 is built from 14 residues. Germline loops: CDR1 GTSNPN, CDR2 SVGIG (reference sequence). The CDR3 nucleotides are TGTGCCTGGAGTTCTAGCGGGGGGGCCGGGGAGCTGTTTTTT. Translation gives CAWSSSGGAGELFF. The full variable domain, in which reference TRBV30 and TRBJ2-2 provide the parts outside the CDR3, is SQTIHQWPATLVQPVGSPLSLECTVEGTSNPNLYWYRQAAGRGLQLLFYSVGIGQISSEVPQNLSASRPQDRQFILSSKKLLLSDSGFYLCAWSSSGGAGELFFGEGSRLTVL.

This chain joins TRBV13 and TRBJ2-5; either TRBD1 or TRBD2 may supply D (5 bases each). In germline, CDR1 is PRHDT, CDR2 FYEKMQ (reference sequence). The CDR3 is 15 amino acids. V was trimmed by 5 bases and J by 7 bases, leaving 20 bases between them. The CDR3 sequence: CASSPPYSGQRTQYF. The CDR3 DNA reads as TGTGCCAGCAGCCCCCCCTACAGCGGACAAAGGACCCAGTACTTC.